The table lists the clone carrying this TCR beta chain with a few counts. Its matching antigen is unknown. These data are taken from a study of naive and memory T cell subsets. Study findings and constraints: A few larger clonotypes appeared in naive repertoires, especially CD8, possibly memory cells re-expressing CD45RA.

The beta constant-region primer was an equimolar mix of two oligonucleotides covering TRBC1 and TRBC2. Ligated cDNA was amplified by four rounds of PCR with nested alpha and beta constant-region primers and SP2. MiXCR, applied by TCRdb to the UMI-ligation and nested PCR reads, yields one record per CDR3 protein. The sample carries 150,000 or so distinct CDR3 sequences, 22% recorded once. Germline values: CDR1 SGHRS, CDR2 YFSETQ. The CDR3 has 17 amino acids. Trimming removed 4 bases from V and 4 bases from J, with 20 bases in between. The rearrangement joins TRBV5-1 to TRBJ2-2; D possibly corresponds to TRBD1 (6 bases). The sequenced sample consisted of naive CD4+ T cells from blood. The receptor was isolated from a human donor in good health. The CDR3 bases are TGCGCCAGCAGCGATAGGACAGTTCGTGTCCCCACCGGGGAGCTGTTTTTT. Residues: CASSDRTVRVPTGELFF.